A single sample is the source of the 8 T cell receptor beta chains below, sequenced in a study of blood T cell repertoires in COVID-19. TCRdb keeps only in-frame clones here, not all; method: immunoSEQ multiplex PCR. The table lists 350,000 or so clones, over 85% of them singletons. The sequenced sample was peripheral blood. The receptors come from a woman in her sixties with COVID-19, enrolled during active disease.

This rearrangement joins TRBV25-1 to TRBJ1-2, with 9 bases identical to TRBD1. CDR3 size: 15 residues. J lost 4 bases, V lost 4 bases, and 7 bases had no gene match. The germline CDR1 and CDR2 sequences are MGHDK and SYGVNS. Written as DNA, the CDR3 is TGTGCCAGCAGTGTGATGGGACAGGGATTCTATGGCTACACCTTC. This codes for CASSVMGQGFYGYTF.

The chain joins TRBV5-1 to TRBJ1-1; 11 nucleotides line up with TRBD1. Germline loops: CDR1 SGHRS, CDR2 YFSETQ. The CDR3 is 14 residues long. J was trimmed by 3 bases and V by 4 bases; bases with no gene match: 2. The CDR3 nucleotides read TGCGCCAGCAGCAGGGGACAGGGGGACACTGAAGCTTTCTTT. As protein: CASSRGQGDTEAFF. Variable domain in full (rest from reference TRBV5-1 and TRBJ1-1): KAGVTQTPRYLIKTRGQQVTLSCSPISGHRSVSWYQQTPGQGLQFLFEYFSETQRNKGNFPGRFSGRQFSNSRSEMNVSTLELGDSALYLCASSRGQGDTEAFFGQGTRLTVV.

The rearrangement joins TRBV3-1 (or the pseudogene TRBV3-2) to TRBJ1-1; D is ambiguous. The germline V and J ends were trimmed by 8 bases and 4 bases, with 8 bases remaining between them. Germline loops: CDR1 LGHDT, CDR2 YNNKEL (reference sequence). The CDR3 sequence is 11 residues long. The CDR3 DNA reads TGTGCCAGCGGCCGGAGCACTGAAGCTTTCTTT. This translates into CASGRSTEAFF.

This clone was found many times. The chain joins TRBV3-1 (or the pseudogene TRBV3-2) to TRBJ1-2; D is ambiguous. V gave up 3 bases and J gave up 2 bases, with 10 bases separating them. The CDR3 is made up of 14 amino acids. CDR1 and CDR2 (germline): LGHDT, YNNKEL (reference sequence). In DNA form, the CDR3 reads TGTGCCAGCAGCCAGCGACTTCTAAACTATGGCTACACCTTC. Its translation is CASSQRLLNYGYTF.

The V and J genes are TRBV6-5 and TRBJ1-1; TRBD1 is a possible D gene (5 bases). The CDR3 contains 14 residues. Germline CDR1 MNHEY, CDR2 SVGAGI. V lost 6 bases and J lost 2, with 13 bases in between. The CDR3 here is CASSHGTLNTEAFF. The CDR3 DNA reads as TGTGCCAGCAGCCACGGGACTCTCAACACTGAAGCTTTCTTT.

The chain links TRBV11-2 to TRBJ2-7; TRBD1 matches 9 bases. The CDR3 loop spans 14 amino acids. Trimming removed 4 bases from V and 2 bases from J; junction bases left unmatched: 3. CDR1 and CDR2 from the germline V gene are SGHAT and FQNNGV. The CDR3: CASSSRTGAYEQYF. CDR3 DNA: TGTGCCAGCAGCTCGCGGACAGGGGCCTACGAGCAGTACTTC. Combining the CDR3 with reference TRBV11-2 and TRBJ2-7 gives the whole variable domain EAGVAQSPRYKIIEKRQSVAFWCNPISGHATLYWYQQILGQGPKLLIQFQNNGVVDDSQLPKDRFSAERLKGVDSTLKIQPAKLEDSAVYLCASSSRTGAYEQYFGPGTRLTVT.

The chain links TRBV3-1 (or the pseudogene TRBV3-2) to TRBJ2-2; D not resolved. Per germline, CDR1 LGHDT and CDR2 YNNKEL (reference sequence). The CDR3 spans 16 residues. V was cut by 2 bases and J by 0 bases, with 10 bases left in between. In nucleotides, the CDR3 is TGTGCCAGCAGCCAACCGACATATTCGAACACCGGGGAGCTGTTTTTT. It codes for CASSQPTYSNTGELFF.

This chain connects TRBV5-1 to TRBJ2-3, with D perhaps TRBD1 (6 bases). The CDR3 runs 15 residues. Germline V gene data show CDR1 as SGHRS and CDR2 as YFSETQ. V lost 4 bases and J 2 bases, leaving 14 bases between the germline ends. The CDR3 sequence is CASSGTQMNTDTQYF. CDR3 nucleotides: TGCGCCAGCAGCGGGACACAGATGAACACAGATACGCAGTATTTT. Full variable domain (rest looked up from reference TRBV5-1 and TRBJ2-3): KAGVTQTPRYLIKTRGQQVTLSCSPISGHRSVSWYQQTPGQGLQFLFEYFSETQRNKGNFPGRFSGRQFSNSRSEMNVSTLELGDSALYLCASSGTQMNTDTQYFGPGTRLTVL.